A single sample is the source of the 30 T cell receptor beta chains below, sequenced in a study of control samples from healthy donors and cancer patients. TCRdb's table, derived via immunoSEQ multiplex PCR, lists solely in-frame clones and lacks some. The sample records around 200,000 clones, 91% being singletons. What was sequenced was blood. These receptors were taken from a woman in her thirties in good health.

V is TRBV27 and J is TRBJ1-4; the D is unclear. The V gene's germline CDR1 is MNHEY and CDR2 SMNVEV (reference sequence). V lost 3 bases to trimming and J lost 4 bases, with 6 bases between them. The CDR3 spans 13 residues. The CDR3 region is CASSFSYNEKLFF. Here the CDR3 DNA reads TGTGCCAGCAGTTTCTCCTATAATGAAAAACTGTTTTTT.

The CDR3 DNA is TGTGCCAGCAGCCAAGGGAGGGAAGATACGCAGTATTTT. Protein: CASSQGREDTQYF. The chain combines TRBV3-1 (or the pseudogene TRBV3-2) with TRBJ2-3, with D maybe TRBD2 (6 bases). The V end lost 1 base, the J end lost 5 bases, and 7 bases lay between the germline ends. CDR1 is LGHDT, CDR2 YNNKEL, per germline (reference sequence). CDR3 size: 13 residues.

V is TRBV5-1 and J is TRBJ1-2; 8 bases line up with TRBD1. Per the germline V gene, CDR1 is SGHRS and CDR2 is YFSETQ. The V gene end was trimmed by 3 bases and the J gene end by 2 bases; junction bases not matched to a gene: 6. The CDR3 is 15 residues long. CDR3 sequence: CASSYRQGRNYGYTF. CDR3 in DNA: TGCGCCAGCAGCTATCGACAGGGGAGGAACTATGGCTACACCTTC. Full variable domain (missing parts from reference TRBV5-1 and TRBJ1-2): KAGVTQTPRYLIKTRGQQVTLSCSPISGHRSVSWYQQTPGQGLQFLFEYFSETQRNKGNFPGRFSGRQFSNSRSEMNVSTLELGDSALYLCASSYRQGRNYGYTFGSGTRLTVV.

The chain recombines TRBV6-1 with TRBJ2-1; 10 bases line up with TRBD2. The CDR3 is 17 amino acids. Germline V gene data show CDR1 as MNHNS and CDR2 as SASEGT. Germline trimming cut 3 bases from V and 9 bases from J; bases unmatched to any gene: 14. CDR3 sequence: CASSDDALAGWGGEQFF. DNA for the CDR3: TGTGCCAGCAGTGACGACGCACTAGCGGGATGGGGGGGTGAGCAGTTCTTC.

This clone was observed once. The V and J genes are TRBV28 and TRBJ1-2; D unclear. V lost 3 bases and J lost 1, with 9 bases in between. CDR1 is MDHEN, CDR2 SYDVKM, per germline. The CDR3 runs to 14 residues. This CDR3 is CASSFFGSNYGYTF. The CDR3 nucleotides read TGTGCCAGCAGTTTCTTCGGGAGTAACTATGGCTACACCTTC.

V is TRBV28 and J is TRBJ2-6; a weak D match, TRBD1 (5 bases). The V gene's germline CDR1 is MDHEN and CDR2 SYDVKM. The CDR3 extends over 15 amino acids. V shed 3 bases and J shed 2 bases, with 8 bases lying between them. CDR3 bases: TGTGCCAGCAGTTTGTCCAGGGCTGGGGCCAACGTCCTGACTTTC. It codes for CASSLSRAGANVLTF. Full variable domain (outside the CDR3, taken from reference TRBV28 and TRBJ2-6): DVKVTQSSRYLVKRTGEKVFLECVQDMDHENMFWYRQDPGLGLRLIYFSYDVKMKEKGDIPEGYSVSREKKERFSLILESASTNQTSMYLCASSLSRAGANVLTFGAGSRLTVL.

The V call is TRBV4-3, the J call TRBJ1-5; 8 nucleotides line up with TRBD1. Germline CDR1 and CDR2: LGHNA and YSLEER. Trimming cost V 1 base and J 0 bases; bases outside gene matches: 5. This CDR3 is built from 17 residues. The CDR3 loop is CASSQGRTGSSNQPQHF. DNA of the CDR3: TGCGCCAGCAGCCAAGGACGGACAGGGTCTAGCAATCAGCCCCAGCATTTT.

This clone has a handful of counts. The chain combines TRBV6-5 with TRBJ1-2; 9 bases agree with TRBD1. Germline CDR1 reads MNHEY; CDR2 reads SVGAGI. The CDR3 contains 13 residues. V trimming: 6 bases; J trimming: 4 bases; junction bases outside the gene matches: 3. The CDR3 bases are TGTGCCAGCAGATTGGACAGGGGCTATGGCTACACCTTC. This gives the protein CASRLDRGYGYTF.

The rearrangement links TRBV6-4 to TRBJ2-3; D gene unclear. The germline gives CDR1 MRHNA, CDR2 SNTAGT. V was trimmed by 3 bases and J by 4 bases, leaving 11 bases between them. This CDR3 spans 14 amino acids. CDR3 loop: CASSEGASADTQYF. The CDR3 coding sequence is TGTGCCAGCAGTGAAGGAGCGTCGGCAGATACGCAGTATTTT.

V and J are TRBV12-5 and TRBJ1-3; no clear D gene. V was pared by 2 bases and J by 4 bases, with 6 bases between. The CDR3 runs 13 residues. Germline assignment: CDR1 LGHNT and CDR2 FRNRAP. In nucleotides, the CDR3 is TGTGCTAGTGGTTTGTCACAGGGAAACACCATATATTTT. Its protein is CASGLSQGNTIYF.

The chain carries TRBV27 and TRBJ1-5; tentatively, D is TRBD1 (5 bases). The CDR3 has 14 amino acids. From germline, CDR1 is MNHEY and CDR2 SMNVEV (reference sequence). V was pared by 5 bases and J by 1 base, with 9 bases between. The CDR3 protein is CASSRGGSNQPQHF. CDR3 DNA: TGTGCCAGCAGTCGGGGGGGAAGCAATCAGCCCCAGCATTTT.

In the case of this clone: The sample has other DNA sequences that encode this CDR3 too. The chain couples TRBV10-3 to TRBJ1-1; the D gene is possibly TRBD1 (5 bases). The CDR3 loop spans 12 amino acids. Germline CDR1 reads ENHRY; CDR2 reads SYGVKD. V lost 0 bases, J lost 6 bases, and 5 bases lay in between. The CDR3 region is CAISESGPEAFF. CDR3 DNA: TGTGCCATCAGTGAGTCGGGACCTGAAGCTTTCTTT.

The chain recombines TRBV7-2 with TRBJ2-5; either TRBD1 or TRBD2 may supply D (5 bases each). The V gene's germline CDR1 is SGHTA and CDR2 FQGNSA. The CDR3 spans 15 residues. V lost 1 base and J 1 base, leaving 10 bases between the germline ends. DNA for the CDR3: TGTGCCAGCAGCTTAGTGTCGGGGACCCAAGAGACCCAGTACTTC. Translation: CASSLVSGTQETQYF.

This chain connects TRBV6-4 to TRBJ1-5; no clear D. V dropped 4 bases and J dropped 4 bases, with 8 bases sitting between them. Per the germline V gene, CDR1 is MRHNA and CDR2 is SNTAGT. This CDR3 contains 13 residues. CDR3 sequence: CASSVGENQPQHF. The CDR3 DNA sequence: TGTGCCAGCAGTGTTGGGGAAAATCAGCCCCAGCATTTT.

The chain has TRBV7-2 and TRBJ1-2, with a possible D match to TRBD1 (6 bases). CDR1 is SGHTA and CDR2 is FQGNSA in the germline V gene. Trimming shortened V by 5 bases and J by 0 bases, and 10 bases separated the two germline ends. The CDR3 loop spans 14 amino acids. CDR3 in amino acids: CASSPRTANYGYTF. The CDR3 coding sequence is TGTGCCAGCAGCCCTAGGACAGCTAACTATGGCTACACCTTC. The full variable domain, rest sourced from reference TRBV7-2 and TRBJ1-2, is GAGVSQSPSNKVTEKGKDVELRCDPISGHTALYWYRQSLGQGLEFLIYFQGNSAPDKSGLPSDRFSAERTGGSVSTLTIQRTQQEDSAVYLCASSPRTANYGYTFGSGTRLTVV.

V is TRBV11-2 and J is TRBJ2-5; the D call may be TRBD1 or TRBD2 (5 bases each). This CDR3 has 15 residues. V was cut by 5 bases and J by 0 bases, with 13 bases left in between. From germline, CDR1 is SGHAT and CDR2 FQNNGV. CDR3 in DNA: TGTGCCAGCAGCCCAGGGACCGAGTACCAAGAGACCCAGTACTTC. It specifies CASSPGTEYQETQYF.

CDR3 in amino acids: CASSDSGGSYNEQFF. The CDR3 DNA is TGTGCCAGCAGCGATAGCGGGGGGTCCTACAATGAGCAGTTCTTC. The V call is TRBV9, the J call TRBJ2-1; 10 nucleotides line up with TRBD2. The V gene's germline CDR1 is SGDLS and CDR2 YYNGEE. The ends lost 3 bases at V and 1 base at J; junction bases unmatched: 1. This CDR3 is built from 15 residues.

This clone was detected only a few times. The chain carries TRBV11-2 and TRBJ1-5, with a possible D match to TRBD1 (5 bases). The CDR3 length is 13 residues. Per germline, CDR1 SGHAT and CDR2 FQNNGV. The V end lost 5 bases, the J end lost 2 bases, and 7 bases lay between the germline ends. CDR3: CASSQGRNQPQHF. The CDR3 nucleotides read TGTGCCAGCAGCCAGGGCCGCAATCAGCCCCAGCATTTT. Filled out from reference TRBV11-2 and TRBJ1-5, the complete variable domain reads EAGVAQSPRYKIIEKRQSVAFWCNPISGHATLYWYQQILGQGPKLLIQFQNNGVVDDSQLPKDRFSAERLKGVDSTLKIQPAKLEDSAVYLCASSQGRNQPQHFGDGTRLSIL.

The V gene is TRBV7-9, the J gene TRBJ2-7; 9 bases fit TRBD1. This CDR3 is built from 14 residues. Germline V CDR1 and CDR2: SEHNR, FQNEAQ (reference sequence). Trimming at V came to 4 bases and at J to 1 base, leaving 2 bases not matched to a gene. CDR3 in DNA: TGTGCCAGCAGCTCCGGACAGGGGTCCTACGAGCAGTACTTC. Protein sequence: CASSSGQGSYEQYF. The full variable domain, with the rest looked up from reference TRBV7-9 and TRBJ2-7, is DTGVSQNPRHKITKRGQNVTFRCDPISEHNRLYWYRQTLGQGPEFLTYFQNEAQLEKSRLLSDRFSAERPKGSFSTLEIQRTEQGDSAMYLCASSSGQGSYEQYFGPGTRLTVT.

This chain uses TRBV6-1 with TRBJ1-4, with a weak D call TRBD1 (5 bases). The CDR3 covers 13 residues. From germline, CDR1 is MNHNS and CDR2 SASEGT. Between the trimmed V and J ends, which lost 3 bases and 8 bases, there was a span of 10 bases. The CDR3 coding sequence is TGTGCCAGCAGTGACAGGGTTCGGGAAAAACTGTTTTTT. The encoded protein is CASSDRVREKLFF.

V is TRBV7-3 and J is TRBJ2-1; D may be TRBD1 (6 bases). This CDR3 has 14 residues. The germline V gene has CDR1 SGHTA and CDR2 FQGTGA. Deletions cut 5 bases from V and 6 bases from J, with 14 bases between. The CDR3 region has the DNA TGTGCCAGCAGCCCCACCGGGACAATCAATGAGCAGTTCTTC. It specifies CASSPTGTINEQFF.

This chain uses TRBV11-2 with TRBJ1-5; TRBD1 might be the D (6 bases). Per germline, CDR1 SGHAT and CDR2 FQNNGV. The CDR3 runs to 15 residues. V lost 0 bases and J 5 bases, leaving 11 bases between the germline ends. CDR3 sequence: CASSLDRRTDQPQHF. The CDR3 nucleotides read TGTGCCAGCAGCTTAGATCGGAGGACAGATCAGCCCCAGCATTTT.

The chain joins TRBV7-3 to TRBJ2-5, with TRBD2 matching 7 bases. From germline, CDR1 is SGHTA and CDR2 FQGTGA. J lost 5 bases, V lost 0 bases, and 6 bases had no gene match. The CDR3 has 15 amino acids. DNA of the CDR3: TGTGCCAGCAGCTTAACTGGGAGGGGAACGGAGACCCAGTACTTC. This sequence encodes CASSLTGRGTETQYF.

This clone was seen only once. The chain employs TRBV7-2 and TRBJ1-5, with 8 bases that match TRBD1. Trimming cost V 4 bases and J 0 bases; bases outside gene matches: 5. CDR3 length: 16 residues. The germline CDR1 and CDR2 sequences are SGHTA and FQGNSA. This CDR3 is CASSSQQGDSNQPQHF. The CDR3 region has the DNA TGTGCCAGCAGCTCCCAACAGGGGGATAGCAATCAGCCCCAGCATTTT.

This clone was detected once. The chain uses TRBV6-4 and TRBJ2-1; 11 bases are shared with TRBD2. V trimming: 2 bases; J trimming: 9 bases; junction bases outside the gene matches: 9. Germline-derived CDR1 and CDR2 are MRHNA and SNTAGT. The CDR3 spans 16 residues. CDR3 in DNA: TGTGCCAGCAGTGACGCTCCTAGCGGGGGGCCGGGTGAGCAGTTCTTC. Encoded protein: CASSDAPSGGPGEQFF.

This clone was seen just once. The rearrangement uses TRBV7-2 and TRBJ2-6; 11 positions match TRBD2. This CDR3 contains 17 residues. The ends lost 5 bases at V and 0 bases at J; junction bases unmatched: 3. The V gene's germline CDR1 is SGHTA and CDR2 FQGNSA. The CDR3 reads CASSQLAGVSGANVLTF. As DNA, the CDR3 is TGTGCCAGCAGCCAACTAGCGGGAGTCTCTGGGGCCAACGTCCTGACTTTC.

The V and J genes are TRBV19 and TRBJ1-5; unclear D gene. With 5 bases removed from V and 7 bases from J, the gap between germline ends came to 12 bases. Germline V gives CDR1 LNHDA, CDR2 SQIVND (reference sequence). The CDR3 is made up of 13 amino acids. The CDR3 sequence: CASSFIGPQPQHF. CDR3 bases: TGTGCCAGTAGTTTTATTGGTCCCCAGCCCCAGCATTTT.

The chain links TRBV6-2 or TRBV6-3 to TRBJ2-4, with D unresolved. Germline CDR1 MNHEY, CDR2 SVGEGT. With 2 bases removed from V and 0 bases from J, the gap between germline ends came to 5 bases. This CDR3 contains 14 residues. The chain's CDR3 is CASSYQLAKNIQYF. CDR3 DNA sequence: TGTGCCAGCAGTTACCAGCTAGCCAAAAACATTCAGTACTTC.

The chain links TRBV5-6 to TRBJ2-5, with 7 bases that match TRBD1. CDR3 length: 14 amino acids. The germline CDR1 and CDR2 sequences are SGHDT and YYEEEE. Trimming at V came to 4 bases and at J to 5 bases, leaving 8 bases not matched to a gene. CDR3 in DNA: TGTGCCAGCAGCCGGGACAGAAGGAGGGAGACCCAGTACTTC. Translating it yields CASSRDRRRETQYF.

V usage is TRBV18 and J usage is TRBJ1-5; 7 bases are shared with TRBD1. J lost 3 bases, V lost 6 bases, and 5 bases had no gene match. The CDR3 has 14 residues. From germline, CDR1 is KGHSH and CDR2 LQKENI. The DNA for the CDR3 is TGTGCCAGCTCTCTTACAGGGGTCAATCAGCCCCAGCATTTT. Its protein product is CASSLTGVNQPQHF.